This T cell receptor beta chain was recorded in a study of T cell repertoires in cytomegalovirus infection. Study-wide background: Public TCR beta signatures were indicative of both CMV infection and a matching HLA type. Study outcomes and limitations: HLA-C-restricted CMV clonotypes gave the most frequent clonotype in two of eight donors. Public TCR beta family frequency separated CMV-and-HLA carriers, including in an independent cohort.

Each CDR3 protein gets one entry after TCRdb re-called the reads with MiXCR. The top ten clones hold around 13% of a sample with around 710,000 distinct CDR3 sequences, about 28% of them seen once. As to this clonotype: Its antigen is not identified.

The TCR was taken from a human donor in good health (CMV status not recorded). Some clones in this sample may be carry-over from other donors' samples. The material was cultured CD8+ T cells from PBMCs, obtained from culture after CMV antigen stimulation.

The CDR3 region has the DNA TGTGCCGGCACTCAGGACAGGAACTATGGCTACACCTTC. Its protein product is CAGTQDRNYGYTF. V usage is TRBV7-4 and J usage is TRBJ1-2; 7 nucleotides match TRBD1. The CDR3 length is 13 residues. V lost 11 bases to trimming and J lost 2 bases; unmatched junction nucleotides: 8. Germline V gene sequence: CDR1 SGHVT, CDR2 SQSDAQ. Drawing the rest from reference TRBV7-4 and TRBJ1-2, the complete variable domain is GAGVSQSPRYKVAKRGRDVALRCDSISGHVTLYWYRQTLGQGSEVLTYSQSDAQRDKSGRPSGRFSAERPERSVSTLKIQRTEQGDSAVYLCAGTQDRNYGYTFGSGTRLTVV.